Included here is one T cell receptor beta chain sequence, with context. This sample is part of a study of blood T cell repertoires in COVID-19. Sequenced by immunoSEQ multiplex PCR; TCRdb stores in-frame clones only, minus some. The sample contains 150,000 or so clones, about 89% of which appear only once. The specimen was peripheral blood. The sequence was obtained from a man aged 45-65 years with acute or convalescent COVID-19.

CDR3 region: CASRLTVYYGYTF. Here the CDR3 DNA reads TGTGCCAGCAGACTTACGGTCTACTATGGCTACACCTTC. The genes are TRBV2 and TRBJ1-2, with no clear D. The CDR3 runs 13 residues. Germline CDR1 is SNHLY and CDR2 is FYNNEI. Trimming pared 6 bases from V and 3 bases from J, leaving 11 bases between.